The T cell receptor (beta chain) under discussion was sequenced for a study of T cell changes during pregnancy in multiple sclerosis. Sequencing used immunoSEQ multiplex PCR; TCRdb keeps in-frame clones, though not all of them. The sample lists 46,000 or so clones; under 90% were seen once. The V gene lost 1 base and the J gene lost 7 bases, with 17 bases spanning the gap. This CDR3 comprises 16 residues. Germline CDR1 reads LNHDA; CDR2 reads SQIVND (reference sequence). The rearrangement links TRBV19 to TRBJ1-5; no definite D call. The sample here was peripheral blood, taken in the second trimester of pregnancy. The sequence was obtained from a female donor in good health, enrolled as a control in a pregnancy study. The CDR3 loop reads CASSIVRVSVAQPQHF. CDR3 coding DNA: TGTGCCAGTAGTATAGTTCGGGTTTCGGTAGCGCAGCCCCAGCATTTT.